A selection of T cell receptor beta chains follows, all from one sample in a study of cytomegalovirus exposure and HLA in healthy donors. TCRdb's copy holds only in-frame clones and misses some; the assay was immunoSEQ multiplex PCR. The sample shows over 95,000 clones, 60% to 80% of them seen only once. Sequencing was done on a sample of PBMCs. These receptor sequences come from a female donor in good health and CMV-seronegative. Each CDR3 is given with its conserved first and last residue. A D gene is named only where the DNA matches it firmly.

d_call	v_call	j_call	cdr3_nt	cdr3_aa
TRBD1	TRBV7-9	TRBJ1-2	TGTGCCAGCAGCCCTAGACAGGGGGTGTTCTATGGCTACACCTTC	CASSPRQGVFYGYTF
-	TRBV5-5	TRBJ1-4	TGTGCCAGCAGCACCTATACAACTAATGAAAAACTGTTTTTT	CASSTYTTNEKLFF
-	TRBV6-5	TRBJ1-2	TGTGCCAGCACCTCCACGGGGGGGGCAGGGTATGGCTACACCTTC	CASTSTGGAGYGYTF
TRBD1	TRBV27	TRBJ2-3	TGTGCCAGCAGTTTAATTGGACAGGGCCACACAGATACGCAGTATTTT	CASSLIGQGHTDTQYF
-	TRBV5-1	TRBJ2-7	TGCGCCAGCAGCTTGGCCAGGGCGATTCGGGACGAGCAGTACTTC	CASSLARAIRDEQYF
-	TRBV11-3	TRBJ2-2	TGTGCCAGCAGCCCGCGGGTGGGGAACACCGGGGAGCTGTTTTTT	CASSPRVGNTGELFF
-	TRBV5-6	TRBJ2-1	TGTGCCAGCAGCGAGGGACTTACGAGCTCCTACAATGAGCAGTTCTTC	CASSEGLTSSYNEQFF
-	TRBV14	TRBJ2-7	TGTGCCAGCAGCCAAGAACCTAGCCTCCCTTCCTACGAGCAGTACTTC	CASSQEPSLPSYEQYF
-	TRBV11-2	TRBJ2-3	TGTGCCAGCAGCCGGGCAGGGCTCACTAGCACAGATACGCAGTATTTT	CASSRAGLTSTDTQYF
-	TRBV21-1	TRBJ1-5	TGTGCCAGCATAGGGGGACAGCCTTATAGCAATCAGCCCCAGCATTTT	CASIGGQPYSNQPQHF
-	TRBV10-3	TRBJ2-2	TGTGCCATCAGATCGGAGGGACGGTATCCCGGGGAGCTGTTTTTT	CAIRSEGRYPGELFF
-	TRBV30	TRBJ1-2	TGTGCCTGGAGCGCTGACAGCAAAAGAGGCTACACCTTC	CAWSADSKRGYTF